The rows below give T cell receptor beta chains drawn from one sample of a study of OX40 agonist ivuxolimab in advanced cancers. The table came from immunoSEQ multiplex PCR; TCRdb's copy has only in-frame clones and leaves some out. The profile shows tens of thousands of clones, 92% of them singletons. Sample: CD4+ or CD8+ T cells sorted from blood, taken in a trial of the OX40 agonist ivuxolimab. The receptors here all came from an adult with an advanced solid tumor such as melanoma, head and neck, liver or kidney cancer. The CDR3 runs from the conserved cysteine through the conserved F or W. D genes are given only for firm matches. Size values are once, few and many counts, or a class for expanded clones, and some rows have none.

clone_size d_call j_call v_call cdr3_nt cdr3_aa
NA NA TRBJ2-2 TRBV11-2 TGTGCCAGCAGTCTAACATACACCGGGGAGCTGTTTTTT CASSLTYTGELFF
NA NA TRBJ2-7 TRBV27 TGTGCCAGCAGTTTATCGGCAGGCAGAAACGAGCAGTACTTC CASSLSAGRNEQYF
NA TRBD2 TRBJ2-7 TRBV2 TGTGCCAGCAGTTCGACTAGCGGGGGGGGCCGGGAGCAGTACTTC CASSSTSGGGREQYF
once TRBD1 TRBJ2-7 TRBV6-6 TGTGCCAGCAGTTGTAAAACACAGGGGGCCTACGAGCAGTACTTC CASSCKTQGAYEQYF
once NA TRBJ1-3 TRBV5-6 TGTGCCAGCAGCCTGGGGACTGCCGTCTCTGGAAACACCATATATTTT CASSLGTAVSGNTIYF
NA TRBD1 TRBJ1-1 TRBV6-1 TGTGCCAGCAAAGACAGGGGATGGACTGAAGCTTTCTTT CASKDRGWTEAFF
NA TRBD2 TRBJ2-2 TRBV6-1 TGTGCCAGCAGTGATACAATCTGGGGCGGGAGTATCGGGGAGCTGTTTTTT CASSDTIWGGSIGELFF
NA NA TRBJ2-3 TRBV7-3 TGTGCCAGCAGCTTAATTGGCGGGTGGAGCACAGATACGCAGTATTTT CASSLIGGWSTDTQYF
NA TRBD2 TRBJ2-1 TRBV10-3 TGTGCCATCGGGGGGGGGACTAGCGGGGATAGTGAGCAGTTCTTC CAIGGGTSGDSEQFF
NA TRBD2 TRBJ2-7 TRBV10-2 TGCGCCAGCGCGGGGGGCCTCTACGAGCAGTACTTC CASAGGLYEQYF
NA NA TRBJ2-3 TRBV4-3 TGCGCCAGCAGCCACACGCCGGGACATATAAGCACAGATACGCAGTATTTT CASSHTPGHISTDTQYF
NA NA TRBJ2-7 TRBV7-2 TGTGCCAGCGGGGCACAGGGCTTCCACGAGCAGTACTTC CASGAQGFHEQYF
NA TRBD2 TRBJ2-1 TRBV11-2 TGTGCCGGTACTAGCGGGGCTTACAATGAGCAGTTCTTC CAGTSGAYNEQFF
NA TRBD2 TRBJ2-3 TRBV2 TGTGCCAGCAGGGCCAGCGGGGGGGCGACAGATACGCAGTATTTT CASRASGGATDTQYF
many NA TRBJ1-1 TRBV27 TGTGCCACCACCCGAGGGACGTCGGGCAACACTGAAGCTTTCTTT CATTRGTSGNTEAFF
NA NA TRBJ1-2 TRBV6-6 TGTGCCACTGATGGGGGGGACTATGGCTACACCTTC CATDGGDYGYTF
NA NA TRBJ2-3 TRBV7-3 TGTGCCAGCAGCTTCCGGGGTGGGTCAGATACGCAGTATTTT CASSFRGGSDTQYF
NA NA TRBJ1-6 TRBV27 TGTGCCAGCAGCCCAAACACCGCAGGATCCGACTATAATTCACCCCTCCACTTT CASSPNTAGSDYNSPLHF
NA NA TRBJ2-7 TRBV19 TGTGCCAGTAGTCAAGTCCAAAGCTACGAGCAGTACTTC CASSQVQSYEQYF
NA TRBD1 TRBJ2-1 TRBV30 TGTGCCTGCCGGGGACAGGGGCCTTTACGCTACAATGAGCAGTTCTTC CACRGQGPLRYNEQFF
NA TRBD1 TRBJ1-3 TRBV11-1 TGTGCCAGCAGTTGGGACAGGGCCTCTGGAAACACCATATATTTT CASSWDRASGNTIYF
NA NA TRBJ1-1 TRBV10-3 TGTGCCATCGGGGGGGGCACTGAAGCTTTCTTT CAIGGGTEAFF
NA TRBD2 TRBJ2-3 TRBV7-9 TGTGCCAGCAGCCCGGTGGGGGGGAGCACAGATACGCAGTATTTT CASSPVGGSTDTQYF
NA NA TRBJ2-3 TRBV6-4 TGTGCCAGCACGAAGCGGGCCGCTAGCACAGATACGCAGTATTTT CASTKRAASTDTQYF
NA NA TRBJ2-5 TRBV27 TGTGCCAGCAGCCCCGGGTTTGGCGGGGAGACCCAGTACTTC CASSPGFGGETQYF
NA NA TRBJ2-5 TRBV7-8 TGTGCCAGCAGCCCATCGGGCTTCCAAGAGACCCAGTACTTC CASSPSGFQETQYF
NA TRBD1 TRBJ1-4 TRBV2 TGTGCCAGCAGCGAAGACAGGGCCCTCGAAAAACTGTTTTTT CASSEDRALEKLFF
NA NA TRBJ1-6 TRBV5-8 TGTGCCAGCAGCTTGGTTCTGTTAAGCTCCTATAATTCACCCCTCCACTTT CASSLVLLSSYNSPLHF
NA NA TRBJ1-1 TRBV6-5 TGTGCCAGCAGTTACTCGAAGGTGGGGACTGAAGCTTTCTTT CASSYSKVGTEAFF
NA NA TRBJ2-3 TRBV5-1 TGCGCCAGCAGCTTGGTGGGGGTTTCCCCAGATACGCAGTATTTT CASSLVGVSPDTQYF
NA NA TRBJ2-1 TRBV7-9 TGTGCCAGCAGCGGTACAGCGGCGTACAATGAGCAGTTCTTC CASSGTAAYNEQFF
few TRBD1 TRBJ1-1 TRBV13 TGTGCCAGCAGCTTTGGAGGACAGGGGGAGGCTTTCTTT CASSFGGQGEAFF
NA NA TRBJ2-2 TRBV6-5 TGTGCCAGCAGTCCTTGGGGGGGCGTAGGGGAGCTGTTTTTT CASSPWGGVGELFF
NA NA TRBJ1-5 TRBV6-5 TGTGCCAGCAGTCCCCTACGGGCTCAGCCCCAGCATTTT CASSPLRAQPQHF
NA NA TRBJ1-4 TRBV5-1 TGCGCCAGCAGCGACAGGAAGAATGAAAAACTGTTTTTT CASSDRKNEKLFF
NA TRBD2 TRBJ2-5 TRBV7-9 TGTGCCAGCAGCTTGACTAGCGGGGGGGCCGGGGAGACCCAGTACTTC CASSLTSGGAGETQYF
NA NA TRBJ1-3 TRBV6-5 TGTGCCAGCAGTCTGAGCAGGCGGGACACCATATATTTT CASSLSRRDTIYF
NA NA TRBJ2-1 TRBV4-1 TGCGCCAGCAGCCAAGTGGGACCCGAAAATGAGCAGTTCTTC CASSQVGPENEQFF
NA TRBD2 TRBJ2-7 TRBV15 TGTGCCACCAGCACCAGGGAGGGGACTTGGGGCGAGCAGTACTTC CATSTREGTWGEQYF
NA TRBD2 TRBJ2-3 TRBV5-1 TGCGCCAGCAGCACAACCGGGGGGACAGATACGCAGTATTTT CASSTTGGTDTQYF
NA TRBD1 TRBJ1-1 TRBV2 TGTGCCAGCAGTGAGGCTTTAGTGGGGACAGGGAGCACTGAAGCTTTCTTT CASSEALVGTGSTEAFF
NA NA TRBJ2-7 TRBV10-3 TGTGCCACGGAGCCGGGGCTCTCCTCCTACGAGCAGTACTTC CATEPGLSSYEQYF
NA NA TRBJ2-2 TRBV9 TGTGCCAGCAGCGTAGCCTCCGGGGAGCTGTTTTTT CASSVASGELFF
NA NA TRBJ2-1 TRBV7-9 TGTGCCAGCAGCCGGGGGAGTCCGGGCAATGAGCAGTTCTTC CASSRGSPGNEQFF
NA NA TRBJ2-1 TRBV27 TGTGCCAGCAGTTTATTGGCGGGGTCCTACAATGAGCAGTTCTTC CASSLLAGSYNEQFF
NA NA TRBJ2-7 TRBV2 TGTGCCAGCAGCGAAAGGACAGCCTCCTACGAGCAGTACTTC CASSERTASYEQYF
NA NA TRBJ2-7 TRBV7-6 TGTGCCAGCAGCTTTAAGGGGCAGGACGGCGAGCAGTACTTC CASSFKGQDGEQYF